The source of this T cell receptor (beta chain) is a study of Graves' ophthalmopathy and Graves' hyperthyroidism (dated by TCRdb to 2017 to 2018). Context from the whole study: Peripheral blood was collected at initial diagnosis, prior to any treatment. To explore V-J signatures distinguishing ophthalmopathy from hyperthyroidism, a discovery set of roughly 98 patients (fewer than 45 ophthalmopathy, some 57 stable hyperthyroidism) was enrolled. The independent validation cohort included 20 or so hyperthyroidism patients plus 17 patients who later progressed from hyperthyroidism to ophthalmopathy. Once sampling was done, hyperthyroidism patients were given methimazole at a starting dose of 30 mg daily, while ophthalmopathy patients were given high-dose intravenous methylprednisolone. In total, over 130 blood samples were TCR-sequenced: 40 to 45 ophthalmopathy, some 75 hyperthyroidism and approximately 17 hyperthyroidism-to-ophthalmopathy patients. TCR beta repertoire signatures were used to distinguish Graves' ophthalmopathy from Graves' hyperthyroidism and to predict progression to ophthalmopathy. The 75 to 100 discovery patients were randomly divided into training and test sets at a 7:3 ratio. T-cell repertoires of thyroid tissue and blood were compared in six hyperthyroidism patients.

The CDR1 and CDR2 encoded by the germline V gene are SGHRS and YFSETQ. Trimming at the junction amounts to 3 bases on V and 6 bases on J, and the germline ends lie 9 bases apart. The CDR3 covers 12 residues, taking in both the cysteine and the phenylalanine. Solely the CDR3 DNA is kept, with 36 bases framed from the first base. Hyperthyroidism was defined as stable when no progression to ophthalmopathy occurred within 18 months of follow-up. Hyperthyroidism patients were newly diagnosed, were aged 18 to 65 years, and had a disease duration under 2 months. Anyone with other autoimmune diseases, uncontrolled infections, pregnancy or lactation was excluded from the study. Diagnosis was based on clinical symptoms, serum thyroxine, TRAb, thyroid ultrasound and orbital computed tomography. Using Ficoll-Paque density gradient centrifugation, PBMCs were isolated from roughly 9.2 ml of fresh peripheral blood. Total RNA was extracted with Trizol reagent and quality-checked on an Agilent 2100 Bioanalyzer.

What the authors observed across the whole study: No statistical method was used to set the sample size in advance, and the investigators knew which group each participant was assigned to. Most expanded thyroid clonotypes with a frequency above 0.001 also appeared in blood, which suggests that blood repertoires may reflect the immune response in the thyroid. In validation, the model predicted ophthalmopathy progression with nearly 71% sensitivity and roughly 78% specificity; eleven to twelve predicted patients were CT-confirmed with GO in a median of approximately 6.2 months. In cross-validation, the 13-signature model distinguished ophthalmopathy from stable hyperthyroidism with nearly 90% sensitivity and almost 83% specificity, and in the test set the corresponding values were 80% and 75%.

For repertoire sequencing, the TCR beta CDR3 regions were amplified from RNA transcripts. HTBI primers and the Qiagen OneStep RT-PCR kit were used in a first-round RT-PCR, which was followed by a second-round multiplex PCR, size selection and purification. Libraries were sequenced paired-end with 100 bp reads on an Illumina HiSeq2000. The study's processing was this. SOAPnuke was used to process the reads, throwing out any read that had adapters, had uncalled bases, had a mean Phred below 15, or lacked an exact constant-primer or identifier match. High-quality paired reads were merged with COPE v1.2.5. Each unique nucleotide sequence was defined as a clonotype, and clonotypes were aligned to IMGT TRB V, D and J references with MiTCR v1.1. The analysis was limited to V-J combinations with a frequency above 0.0001, which together covered over 98% of repertoires. For each V-J combination, a TCR clonal expansion and chaos score was defined as the ratio of F50 clonal expansion to chaos observed in the TCRdist matrix. Welch's t-statistics and random forest were used to reduce the features to 10 to 15 V-J combinations, which were then used as input to a naive Bayes classifier. The similarity between thyroid and blood repertoires was quantified using the Morisita-Horn index. The raw public data were reprocessed by TCRdb itself: fastp quality trimming at Q25, MiXCR clonotype calling, in-frame beta chains only. Each record represents a unique CDR3 protein, reported with the most common genes and DNA among its rows. For this entry, the V and J calls and clone size follow TCRdb and not the study's own pipeline. The sample table shows hundreds of thousands of distinct CDR3 sequences, and 22% are seen once. The ten biggest clones cover more than 5.5% of the sample.

This clonotype has only a few counts. Its recognized antigen is unknown. No base-level quality is on record; no much larger clone is a single base apart. The chain links TRBV5-1 with TRBJ1-2, with no confident D gene call. This sequence originates from a woman between 18 and 29 years old with stable Graves' hyperthyroidism. Some clones in this sample may be carry-over from other donors' samples. Donor details come from another sample of the same person, matched by shared clones. The sequenced sample consisted of peripheral blood. The CDR3 region has the sequence CASSSWTHGYTF. The sequenced DNA is TGCGCCAGCAGCTCCTGGACCCATGGCTACACCTTC.